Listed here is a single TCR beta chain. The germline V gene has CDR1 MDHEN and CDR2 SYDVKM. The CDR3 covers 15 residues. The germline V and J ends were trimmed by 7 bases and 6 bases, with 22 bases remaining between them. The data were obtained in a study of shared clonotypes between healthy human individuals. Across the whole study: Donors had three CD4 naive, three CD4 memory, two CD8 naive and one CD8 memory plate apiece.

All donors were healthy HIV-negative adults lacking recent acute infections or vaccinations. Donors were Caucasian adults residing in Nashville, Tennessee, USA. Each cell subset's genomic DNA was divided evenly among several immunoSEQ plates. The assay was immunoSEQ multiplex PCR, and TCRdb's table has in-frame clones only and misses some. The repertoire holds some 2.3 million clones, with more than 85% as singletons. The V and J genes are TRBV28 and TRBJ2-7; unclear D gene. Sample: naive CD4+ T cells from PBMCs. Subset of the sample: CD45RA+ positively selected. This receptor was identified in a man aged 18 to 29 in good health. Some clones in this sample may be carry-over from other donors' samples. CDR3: CASTPSELGMREQYF. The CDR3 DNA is TGTGCCAGCACTCCGTCGGAGCTGGGGATGCGCGAGCAGTACTTC. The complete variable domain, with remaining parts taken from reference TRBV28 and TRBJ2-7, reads DVKVTQSSRYLVKRTGEKVFLECVQDMDHENMFWYRQDPGLGLRLIYFSYDVKMKEKGDIPEGYSVSREKKERFSLILESASTNQTSMYLCASTPSELGMREQYFGPGTRLTVT.